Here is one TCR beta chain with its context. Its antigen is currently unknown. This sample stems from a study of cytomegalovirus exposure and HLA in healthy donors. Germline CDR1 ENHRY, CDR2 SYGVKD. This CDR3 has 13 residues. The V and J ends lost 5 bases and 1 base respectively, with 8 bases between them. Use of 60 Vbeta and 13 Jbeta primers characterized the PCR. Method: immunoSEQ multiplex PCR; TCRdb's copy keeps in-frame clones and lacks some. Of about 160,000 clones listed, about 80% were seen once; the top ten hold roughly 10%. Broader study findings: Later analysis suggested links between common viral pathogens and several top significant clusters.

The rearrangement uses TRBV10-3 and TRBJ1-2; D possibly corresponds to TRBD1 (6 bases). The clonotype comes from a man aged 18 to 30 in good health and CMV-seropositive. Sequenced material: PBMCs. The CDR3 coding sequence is TGTGCCATCAGTAAGGACAGTAACTATGGCTACACCTTC. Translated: CAISKDSNYGYTF.